A single sample is the source of the 9 T cell receptor beta chains below, sequenced in a study of T cells in Graves' hyperthyroidism and ophthalmopathy. There were TCR beta CDR3 regions amplified from RNA transcripts. The HTBI primer set was used in a first-round RT-PCR of the TCR CDR3. TCRdb fed the multiplex PCR reads into MiXCR, producing one record per CDR3 protein. The sample carries hundreds of thousands of distinct CDR3 sequences, approximately 40% recorded once. What was sequenced was blood. The receptor set was obtained from a woman aged 40-49 years with Graves' hyperthyroidism.

This chain joins TRBV28 and TRBJ2-2; D is undetermined. V was shortened by 2 bases and J by 4 bases, with 8 bases between the two germline ends. This CDR3 comprises 14 residues. CDR1 and CDR2 (germline): MDHEN, SYDVKM. The CDR3 DNA is TGTGCCAGCAGTTTAACAGCAGCCACCGGGGAGCTGTTTTTT. Residues: CASSLTAATGELFF.

As to this clonotype: Germline is not matched at one junction end, which may reflect a read error. This chain links TRBV4-3 with TRBJ2-5; D remains unclear. The CDR3 covers 13 residues. CDR1 and CDR2 from the germline V gene are LGHNA and YSLEER. For the CDR3, the DNA is TGCACCAGCAGCCAAGAATCTGGAGAGACCCAGTACTTC. Translation gives CTSSQESGETQYF.

There are a few counts of this clonotype. The gene calls are TRBV6-5 and TRBJ1-5; 10 bases line up with TRBD1. Germline CDR1 MNHEY, CDR2 SVGAGI. Losses at the gene ends were 4 bases for V and 5 bases for J; bases not matched to a gene: 5. The length of the CDR3 is 15 residues. The CDR3 bases are TGTGCCAGCAGTTTGACAGGGGGCGCGGATCAGCCCCAGCATTTT. Protein sequence: CASSLTGGADQPQHF.

The chain carries TRBV25-1 and TRBJ1-2, with 8 positions matching TRBD1. This CDR3 has 15 residues. Germline-derived CDR1 and CDR2 are MGHDK and SYGVNS. V shed 6 bases, J shed 2 bases, and the junction held 8 bases outside the gene matches. The CDR3 sequence is CASSPTGGLNYGYTF. CDR3 bases: TGTGCCAGCAGCCCTACAGGGGGGTTAAACTATGGCTACACCTTC.

The V gene is TRBV19, the J gene TRBJ2-2; maybe TRBD1 (6 bases). The CDR3 covers 15 residues. Per germline, CDR1 LNHDA and CDR2 SQIVND (reference sequence). Trimming stripped 6 bases from V and 2 bases from J, with 13 bases between. The DNA of the CDR3 is TGTGCCAGTAGCGTAATACAGGGAAACACCGGGGAGCTGTTTTTT. Translated, it gives CASSVIQGNTGELFF.

V usage is TRBV29-1 and J usage is TRBJ1-2; no clear D gene. This CDR3 spans 12 amino acids. The V end lost 5 bases, the J end lost 7 bases, and 14 bases lay between the germline ends. CDR1 is SQVTM and CDR2 is ANQGSEA in the germline V gene. CDR3 protein: CSVSRSYCGYTF. DNA of the CDR3: TGCAGCGTTTCCAGGAGCTACTGTGGCTACACCTTC.

J is TRBJ2-5 and V is TRBV19; D is tentatively TRBD1 or TRBD2 (6 bases each). The J call may be incorrect, as the DNA end agrees better with TRBJ2-1. CDR3 length: 14 amino acids. Germline V CDR1 and CDR2: LNHDA, SQIVND (reference sequence). The CDR3 DNA reads TGTGCCAGTAGTGCACAGGGAGGCTACAATGAGCAGTTCTTC. Amino acids: CASSAQGGYNEQFF.

As for this clonotype: Likely a read error: the CDR3 ends without its conserved phenylalanine or tryptophan. The chain employs TRBV9 and TRBJ2-7; TRBD1 agrees at 7 bases. The germline V gene encodes CDR1 SGDLS and CDR2 YYNGEE. V shed 9 bases, J shed 5 bases, and the junction held 11 bases outside the gene matches. The CDR3 contains 13 residues. CDR3 residues: CAIPMTGRHEQYS. The CDR3 nucleotides read TGTGCCATCCCAATGACAGGGCGCCACGAGCAGTACTCC.

V gene TRBV6-4 combines with J gene TRBJ1-1, with 10 bases identical to TRBD1. The CDR3 sequence is 13 residues long. Germline CDR1 is MRHNA and CDR2 is SNTAGT. V shed 8 bases, J shed 11 bases, and the junction held 11 bases outside the gene matches. This CDR3 reads CASSFRDRGEAFF. The CDR3, as DNA: TGTGCCAGCTCTTTCCGGGACAGGGGAGAGGCTTTCTTT.